This note documents a single TCR beta chain sequence. Its cognate antigen is unknown. These data belong to a study of monozygotic twins with inflammatory bowel disease. General observations from the study: Clonotypes shared with others were fewer in IBD patients than in healthy twins, especially with disease activity.

Unsorted whole blood yielded the total RNA, with T cells left unselected. The team made cDNA by running eight separate reactions for each sample. Template-switch reactions added UMIs with a 6-nucleotide sample barcode. TCRdb processed the 5' RACE reads again and assigns one entry to each CDR3 protein, with no DNA. Across 420,000 or so distinct CDR3 sequences, the top ten clones capture 2% to 2.5% of the sample. Germline V gene data show CDR1 as SEHNR and CDR2 as FQNEAQ (reference sequence). The CDR3 contains 16 residues. Sequenced: blood. The clonotype originates from a human donor with ulcerative colitis or Crohn's disease, or a healthy co-twin of an affected twin (not recorded which). The chain employs TRBV7-9 and TRBJ2-7; the TCRdb call, TRBD1, lacks DNA for checking. Here the CDR3 reads CASSLGGTGVTYEQYF.